Shown below are 8 T cell receptor beta chains from a single sample sequenced in a study of OX40 agonist ivuxolimab in advanced cancers. Profiling relied on immunoSEQ multiplex PCR, and the TCRdb table lists in-frame clones only, not all of them. The sample includes around 64,000 clones, approximately 80% of them seen just once. The sequences come from CD4+ or CD8+ T cells sorted from blood, collected in a trial of the OX40 agonist ivuxolimab. The receptor set was obtained from an adult with an advanced solid tumor such as melanoma, head and neck, liver or kidney cancer.

The rearrangement links TRBV5-1 to TRBJ1-3; TRBD1 is a possible D gene (6 bases). The V gene's germline CDR1 is SGHRS and CDR2 YFSETQ. V lost 3 bases and J 1 base, leaving 11 bases between the germline ends. CDR3 length: 15 residues. CDR3 region: CASSSGQQSGNTIYF. The CDR3 DNA is TGCGCCAGCAGCTCAGGACAGCAGTCTGGAAACACCATATATTTT.

V gene TRBV6-6 combines with J gene TRBJ1-5, with a weak D call TRBD1 (5 bases). Trimming took off 2 bases at V and 4 bases at J, with 12 bases between the two ends. The CDR3 totals 15 residues. Germline V lookup: CDR1 MNHNY, CDR2 SVGAGI (reference sequence). In DNA form, the CDR3 reads TGTGCCAGCAGTTACCTAGGGGCTGTTAATCAGCCCCAGCATTTT. This codes for CASSYLGAVNQPQHF.

The rearrangement joins TRBV5-1 to TRBJ1-2; weak D call: TRBD1 (6 bases). Germline CDR1 reads SGHRS; CDR2 reads YFSETQ. Between the trimmed V and J ends, which lost 4 bases and 0 bases, there was a span of 10 bases. CDR3 length equals 14 residues. DNA of the CDR3: TGCGCCAGCAGCCGGGACATCTCTAACTATGGCTACACCTTC. Translation gives CASSRDISNYGYTF.

This chain joins TRBV7-2 and TRBJ2-7; 9 bases line up with TRBD1. The J segment lost 4 bases and the V segment lost 5 bases, leaving 6 bases of the junction unmatched. This CDR3 has 14 residues. CDR1 and CDR2 from the germline V gene are SGHTA and FQGNSA. CDR3: CASSKDRGGYEQYF. The DNA of the CDR3 is TGTGCCAGCAGCAAGGACAGGGGAGGGTACGAGCAGTACTTC.

This chain joins TRBV10-1 and TRBJ2-7; 9 bases are shared with TRBD1. The CDR3 is 14 residues long. Germline V CDR1 and CDR2: WNHNN, SYGVQD (reference sequence). The V and J ends lost 8 bases and 6 bases, in that order; junction bases with no gene match: 11. The CDR3 bases are TGCGCCAGCCGAGGGGGACAGGGCATTCGCGAGCAGTACTTC. It specifies CASRGGQGIREQYF.

J is TRBJ2-1 and V is TRBV9, with a weak D call TRBD2 (5 bases). This CDR3 region has 15 residues. V was pared by 3 bases and J by 8 bases, with 18 bases between. The germline V gene has CDR1 SGDLS and CDR2 YYNGEE. CDR3 residues: CASSGGLTALDEQFF. The CDR3 nucleotides read TGTGCCAGCAGCGGAGGACTGACGGCGCTGGATGAGCAGTTCTTC.

The rearrangement joins TRBV6-5 to TRBJ1-6, with a tentative D call TRBD1 (5 bases). V lost 8 bases and J 10 bases, leaving 18 bases between the germline ends. The CDR3 has 14 amino acids. Germline lookup yields CDR1 MNHEY and CDR2 SVGAGI. The CDR3 bases are TGTGCCAGCCTCCCTCCAGGGTTGAAATCACCCCTCCACTTT. Translating gives CASLPPGLKSPLHF.

CDR3 nucleotides: TGTGCCAGCAGCTTGGAATTACAGGTTGACGTGTCACCCCTCCACTTT. Protein: CASSLELQVDVSPLHF. This chain uses TRBV5-4 with TRBJ1-6; a possible D gene is TRBD1 (5 bases). The CDR3 spans 16 residues. The V gene's germline CDR1 is SGHNT and CDR2 YYREEE (reference sequence). V was clipped by 0 bases and J by 10 bases, with 17 bases between them.